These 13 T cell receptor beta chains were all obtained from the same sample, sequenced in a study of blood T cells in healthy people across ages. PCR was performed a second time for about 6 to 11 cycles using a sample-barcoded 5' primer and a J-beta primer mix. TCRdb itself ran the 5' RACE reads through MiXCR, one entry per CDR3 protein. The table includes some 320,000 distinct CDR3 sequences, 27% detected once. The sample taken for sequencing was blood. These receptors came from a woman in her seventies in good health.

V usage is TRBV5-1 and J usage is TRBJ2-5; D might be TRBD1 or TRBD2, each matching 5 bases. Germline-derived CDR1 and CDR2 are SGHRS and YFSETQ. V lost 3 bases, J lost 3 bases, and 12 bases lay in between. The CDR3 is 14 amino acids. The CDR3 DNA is TGCGCCAGCAGCTCGACAAGAGGGGAAGAGACCCAGTACTTC. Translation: CASSSTRGEETQYF.

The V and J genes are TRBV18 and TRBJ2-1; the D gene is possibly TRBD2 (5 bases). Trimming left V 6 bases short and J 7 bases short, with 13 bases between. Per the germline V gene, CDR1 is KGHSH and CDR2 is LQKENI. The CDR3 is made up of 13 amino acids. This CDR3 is CASSLLPGNEQFF. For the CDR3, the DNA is TGTGCCAGCTCTCTACTGCCGGGGAATGAGCAGTTCTTC.

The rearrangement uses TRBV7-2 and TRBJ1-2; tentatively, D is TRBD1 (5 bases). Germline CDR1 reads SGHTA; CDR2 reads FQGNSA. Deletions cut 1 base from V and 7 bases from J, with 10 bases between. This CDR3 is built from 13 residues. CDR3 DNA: TGTGCCAGCAGCTTAGGGGGGGGTACTGGCTACACCTTC. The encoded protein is CASSLGGGTGYTF.

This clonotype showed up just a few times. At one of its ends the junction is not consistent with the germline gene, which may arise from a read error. The CDR3 bases are TGTGCCACCAGCAGAGGGGGAGGACTAACCGTTGACACGCAGTGTTTT. As protein: CATSRGGGLTVDTQCF. The rearrangement uses TRBV15 and TRBJ2-3, with D tentatively TRBD2 (6 bases). The CDR3 is 16 residues long. Germline CDR1 and CDR2: LNHNV and YYDKDF (reference sequence).

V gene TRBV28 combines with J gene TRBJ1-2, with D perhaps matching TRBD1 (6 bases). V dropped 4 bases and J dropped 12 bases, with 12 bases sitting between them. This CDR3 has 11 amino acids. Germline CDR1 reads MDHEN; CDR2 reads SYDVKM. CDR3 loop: CASSSYRVHTF. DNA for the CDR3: TGTGCCAGCAGTTCATACAGGGTTCACACCTTC.

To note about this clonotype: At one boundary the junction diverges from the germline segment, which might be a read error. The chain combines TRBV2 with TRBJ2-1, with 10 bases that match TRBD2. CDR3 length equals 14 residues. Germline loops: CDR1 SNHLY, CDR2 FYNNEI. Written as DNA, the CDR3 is TGTGCCAGCAGTCTAGCGGGAGCCTACAGTGAGCAGTTCTTC. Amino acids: CASSLAGAYSEQFF. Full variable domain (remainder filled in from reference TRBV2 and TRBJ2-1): EPEVTQTPSHQVTQMGQEVILRCVPISNHLYFYWYRQILGQKVEFLVSFYNNEISEKSEIFDDQFSVERPDGSNFTLKIRSTKLEDSAMYFCASSLAGAYSEQFFGPGTRLTVL.

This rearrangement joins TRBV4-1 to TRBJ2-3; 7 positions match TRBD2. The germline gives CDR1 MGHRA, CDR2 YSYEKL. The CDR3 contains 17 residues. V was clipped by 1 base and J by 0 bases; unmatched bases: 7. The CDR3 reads CASSQGFGGSSTDTQYF. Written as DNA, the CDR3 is TGCGCCAGCAGCCAAGGTTTCGGGGGGTCTAGCACAGATACGCAGTATTTT.

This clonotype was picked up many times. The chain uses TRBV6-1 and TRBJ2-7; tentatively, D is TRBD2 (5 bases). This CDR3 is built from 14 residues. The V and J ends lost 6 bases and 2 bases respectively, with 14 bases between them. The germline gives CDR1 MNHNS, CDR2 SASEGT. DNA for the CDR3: TGTGCCAGCAGCCAAAGGACTGGGGCCTACGAGCAGTACTTC. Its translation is CASSQRTGAYEQYF.

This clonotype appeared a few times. As DNA, the CDR3 is TGCGCCAGCGCCCGACAGGGGTCAATCCAAGAGACCCAGTACTTC. Its protein is CASARQGSIQETQYF. The chain carries TRBV5-1 and TRBJ2-5, with 8 bases that match TRBD1. V lost 7 bases to trimming and J lost 1 base; unmatched junction nucleotides: 9. In germline, CDR1 is SGHRS, CDR2 YFSETQ. The CDR3 is 15 amino acids.

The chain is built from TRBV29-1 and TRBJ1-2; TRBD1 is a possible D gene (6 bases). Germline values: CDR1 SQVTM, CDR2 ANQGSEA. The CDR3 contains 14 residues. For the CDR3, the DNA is TGCAGACTGGGGGGGGGCAGGGTAGACTATGGCTACACCTTC. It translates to CRLGGGRVDYGYTF.

CDR3 protein: CASSPITGFGANVLTF. DNA for the CDR3: TGTGCCAGCAGTCCGATAACAGGGTTCGGGGCCAACGTCCTGACTTTC. J is TRBJ2-6 and V is TRBV12-3 or TRBV12-4, with D tentatively TRBD1 (6 bases). V gave up 5 bases and J gave up 4 bases, with 15 bases separating them. The CDR3 extends over 16 amino acids.

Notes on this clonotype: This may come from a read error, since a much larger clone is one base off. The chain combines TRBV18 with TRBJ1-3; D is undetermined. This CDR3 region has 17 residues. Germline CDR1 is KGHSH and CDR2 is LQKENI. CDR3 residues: CAGSPPVPGHGGNTIYF. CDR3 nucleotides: TGTGCCGGCTCACCACCGGTCCCCGGCCATGGTGGAAACACCATATATTTT.

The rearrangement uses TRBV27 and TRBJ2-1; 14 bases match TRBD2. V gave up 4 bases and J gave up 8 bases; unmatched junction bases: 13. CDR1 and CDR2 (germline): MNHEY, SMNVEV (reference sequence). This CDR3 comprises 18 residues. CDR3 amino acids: CASSSSGTSGSKRDEQFF. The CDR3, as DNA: TGTGCCAGCAGTTCCTCCGGGACTAGCGGGAGTAAAAGGGATGAGCAGTTCTTC.